This record covers a single TCR beta chain. The antigen is not known. At one of its ends the junction is not consistent with the germline gene, which may arise from a read error. The CDR3 has 16 amino acids. Germline CDR1 is SQVTM and CDR2 is ANQGSEA. The researchers produced TCR beta cDNA from roughly 500 ng total RNA with a constant-region primer. Nested multiplex PCR, run for three rounds with slightly modified ARM-PCR, yielded TCR beta libraries. Two initial PCR rounds of about 9 cycles each paired TRBV1-TRBV30 forward primers with a C-beta reverse primer. TCRdb ran MiXCR on the multiplex PCR reads and lists one entry per CDR3 protein. The sample includes 330,000 or so distinct CDR3 sequences, approximately 64% of them seen just once. The study extracted blood RNA from unsorted whole blood and also extracted germline DNA. Patients were chronically HBV-infected and treatment-naive. This specimen comes from a study of tumor-infiltrating lymphocytes in primary liver carcinoma.

Regarding the study as a whole: Pairs comparing tumor with adjacent tissue or blood overlapped less than pairs drawn from tumor regions. Tumor top-250-clone fraction significantly exceeded that of blood (p = 0.039).

Sequencing was done on a sample of peripheral blood. The receptor was isolated from a man aged 35-49 years with primary liver carcinoma and hepatitis B virus infection. The rearrangement links TRBV29-1 to TRBJ2-7, with D perhaps given as TRBD1 or TRBD2 (5 bases each). The CDR3 bases are TGCAGCGCAAGCGCTCCCTCCAAGGGGAGTTCCTACGGGCAGTACTTC. Its protein product is CSASAPSKGSSYGQYF.